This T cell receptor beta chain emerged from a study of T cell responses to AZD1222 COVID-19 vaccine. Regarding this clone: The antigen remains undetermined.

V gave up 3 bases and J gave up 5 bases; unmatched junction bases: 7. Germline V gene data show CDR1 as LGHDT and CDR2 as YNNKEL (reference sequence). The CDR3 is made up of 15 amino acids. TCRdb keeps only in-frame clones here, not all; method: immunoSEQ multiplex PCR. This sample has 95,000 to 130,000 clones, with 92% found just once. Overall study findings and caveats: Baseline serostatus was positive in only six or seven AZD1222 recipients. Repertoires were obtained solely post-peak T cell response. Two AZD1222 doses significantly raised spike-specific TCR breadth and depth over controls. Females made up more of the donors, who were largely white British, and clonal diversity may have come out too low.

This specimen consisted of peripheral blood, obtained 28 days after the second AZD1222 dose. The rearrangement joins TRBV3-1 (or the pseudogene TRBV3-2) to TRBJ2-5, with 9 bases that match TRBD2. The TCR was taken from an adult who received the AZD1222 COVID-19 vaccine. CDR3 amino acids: CASSQGTSNSETQYF. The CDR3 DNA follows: TGTGCCAGCAGCCAGGGGACTAGCAATTCGGAGACCCAGTACTTC.